These 3 T cell receptor beta chains share one sample of origin, sequenced in a study of T cells expressing NK-cell markers. Reanalyzing the 5' RACE reads, TCRdb keeps one entry per CDR3 protein, without DNA. This sample's table reports over 150,000 distinct CDR3 sequences. The sample was blood T cells: a sorted CD56 or NKG2C T cell subset, CD4+ or CD8+ T cells, or bulk PBMC T cells (not recorded which). The receptors were gathered from a woman in her fifties or sixties in good health.

V is TRBV7-8 and J is TRBJ2-7. The CDR3 contains 14 residues. The germline V gene encodes CDR1 SGHVS and CDR2 FQNEAQ. CDR3 amino acids: CASSPSGRAYEQYF.

V gene TRBV5-1 combines with J gene TRBJ1-2. This CDR3 spans 15 amino acids. Germline-derived CDR1 and CDR2 are SGHRS and YFSETQ. The CDR3 loop reads CASSLRGTDDDGYTF.

V gene TRBV7-9 combines with J gene TRBJ2-7; the TCRdb D gene call, TRBD1, has no DNA to confirm it. CDR1 is SEHNR, CDR2 FQNEAQ, per germline (reference sequence). This CDR3 has 17 residues. CDR3: CASSLVPGQGLPYEQYF. The full variable domain, in which reference TRBV7-9 and TRBJ2-7 provide the parts outside the CDR3, is DTGVSQNPRHKITKRGQNVTFRCDPISEHNRLYWYRQTLGQGPEFLTYFQNEAQLEKSRLLSDRFSAERPKGSFSTLEIQRTEQGDSAMYLCASSLVPGQGLPYEQYFGPGTRLTVT.